This T cell receptor beta chain appears in the sequencing data of a study of blood T cell repertoires in COVID-19. Per the germline V gene, CDR1 is KGHDR and CDR2 is SFDVKD. The CDR3 spans 13 residues. Trimming shortened V by 3 bases and J by 6 bases, and 10 bases separated the two germline ends. Profiled with immunoSEQ multiplex PCR; TCRdb holds only in-frame clones, not every one. Counted here are about 210,000 clones, about 89% occurring once; the ten biggest clones make up 4.5% to 5.5%. The source of this sequence is a woman between 40 and 55 years old with acute or convalescent COVID-19. The chain couples TRBV24-1 to TRBJ1-2; tentatively, D is TRBD1 (5 bases). Sequencing used peripheral blood. The CDR3 loop reads CATSDRREDGYTF. DNA for the CDR3: TGTGCCACCAGTGATCGCAGGGAAGATGGCTACACCTTC.